This T cell receptor (beta chain) was captured by sequencing in a study of T cells in Graves' hyperthyroidism and ophthalmopathy. Regarding the study as a whole: It was a median roughly 6.5 months before onset that the model predicted ophthalmopathy. Most thyroid clonotypes expanded above 0.001 appeared in blood too. Separating ophthalmopathy from stable hyperthyroidism was achieved by a 13 V-J model.

This clonotype was detected ten times or more. Its matching antigen is unknown. The CDR3 totals 12 residues. V lost 3 bases and J 8 bases, leaving 7 bases between the germline ends. RNA transcripts were the template for amplifying TCR beta CDR3 regions. HTBI primers were the set used in a first-round RT-PCR of the TCR CDR3. TCRdb reprocessed the multiplex PCR reads via MiXCR and lists one record per CDR3 protein. This sample has 450,000 to 650,000 distinct CDR3 sequences; over 12% occur once, and the top ten carry roughly 7%. The diagnostic basis comprised clinical symptoms, serum thyroxine and TRAb, thyroid ultrasound and orbital computed tomography.

Sequencing was performed on blood. J is TRBJ2-2 and V is TRBV12-3 or TRBV12-4; no firm D call. This TCR was sampled from a woman aged 18-29 years with Graves' ophthalmopathy. CDR3 region: CASSFRRGELFF. CDR3 sequence (DNA): TGTGCCAGCAGTTTCCGGCGTGGGGAGCTGTTTTTT.